This T cell receptor (beta chain) was observed in a study of cytomegalovirus exposure and HLA in healthy donors. Study results and limitations: Presence/absence results assume similar sequencing depth per donor, which may not hold.

The germline gives CDR1 SGHAT, CDR2 FQNNGV. The CDR3 totals 17 residues. V shed 0 bases and J 0 bases; nucleotides not matched to a gene: 5. Amplification used 60 Vbeta primers and 13 Jbeta primers. The protocol was immunoSEQ multiplex PCR, while the TCRdb copy is restricted to in-frame clones and leaves out a portion. The profile shows roughly 150,000 clones, 80% to 90% of them singletons. As for this clone: Its target is unknown.

The receptor was derived from a boy between 2 and 15 years old in good health and CMV-seronegative. This chain links TRBV11-2 with TRBJ2-7, with 10 bases fitting TRBD2. The source material was PBMCs. CDR3 amino acids: CASSLERWTSGSYEQYF. The CDR3 nucleotides read TGTGCCAGCAGCTTAGAGCGGTGGACTAGCGGCTCCTACGAGCAGTACTTC.